Below are 30 T cell receptor beta chains sequenced from a single sample in a study of a mutant IDH1 vaccine in newly diagnosed glioma. Time point: week 23, last vaccination. Topical imiquimod was applied with each vaccine dose, which held 300 ug of mutant IDH1 20-mer peptide. The data were produced by immunoSEQ multiplex PCR, yet TCRdb's version contains in-frame clones alone and is incomplete. The table records 20,000 to 25,000 clones, roughly four fifths of them present only once. These receptors lack a known antigen. This material consisted of PBMCs, taken from a glioma patient whose treatment included an IDH1 peptide vaccine. These receptors came from a man aged 25 to 40 with glioma.

CDR3 protein: CASSPSRDRGFSGNTIYF. In DNA, the CDR3 is TGTGCCAGCAGCCCGTCCCGGGACAGGGGATTCTCTGGAAACACCATATATTTT. The chain joins TRBV7-9 to TRBJ1-3; 10 positions agree with TRBD1. V was pared by 5 bases and J by 0 bases, with 10 bases of the junction left unmatched. CDR1 SEHNR and CDR2 FQNEAQ come from the germline V gene (reference sequence). The CDR3 loop spans 18 amino acids.

The chain uses TRBV27 and TRBJ2-1; weak D call: TRBD2 (7 bases). Trimming left V 4 bases short and J 6 bases short, with 13 bases between. Germline lookup yields CDR1 MNHEY and CDR2 SMNVEV (reference sequence). The CDR3 is made up of 14 amino acids. CDR3 amino acids: CASSSPRGGNEQFF. Written as DNA, the CDR3 is TGTGCCAGCAGTTCCCCGAGGGGGGGCAATGAGCAGTTCTTC.

The chain couples TRBV7-2 to TRBJ1-5; 10 nucleotides agree with TRBD1. V was clipped by 4 bases and J by 7 bases; unmatched bases: 7. This CDR3 has 15 amino acids. CDR1 SGHTA and CDR2 FQGNSA come from the germline V gene. CDR3 protein: CASSSGQGEWQPQHF. DNA for the CDR3: TGTGCCAGCAGCTCCGGACAGGGGGAATGGCAGCCCCAGCATTTT.

The V and J genes are TRBV7-2 and TRBJ2-7; 9 nucleotides line up with TRBD2. The CDR3 has 14 residues. Germline assignment: CDR1 SGHTA and CDR2 FQGNSA. The J segment lost 10 bases and the V segment lost 2 bases, leaving 9 bases of the junction unmatched. The CDR3 spells CASSLNRPSGKQYF. As DNA, the CDR3 is TGTGCCAGCAGCTTAAATAGGCCTAGCGGGAAACAGTACTTC. Supplemented by reference TRBV7-2 and TRBJ2-7, the full variable domain reads GAGVSQSPSNKVTEKGKDVELRCDPISGHTALYWYRQSLGQGLEFLIYFQGNSAPDKSGLPSDRFSAERTGGSVSTLTIQRTQQEDSAVYLCASSLNRPSGKQYFGPGTRLTVT.

The chain links TRBV2 to TRBJ1-5; 9 bases are shared with TRBD1. This CDR3 spans 14 amino acids. Per germline, CDR1 SNHLY and CDR2 FYNNEI. Trimming cost V 4 bases and J 2 bases; bases outside gene matches: 0. The CDR3, as DNA: TGTGCCAGCAGTGGGACAGGGGGCAATCAGCCCCAGCATTTT. Protein product: CASSGTGGNQPQHF.

This chain connects TRBV10-3 to TRBJ2-3, with D possibly being TRBD2 (6 bases). The ends were cut back, 0 bases at V and 0 bases at J, with 7 bases in the middle. The CDR3 has 15 amino acids. Germline CDR1 is ENHRY and CDR2 is SYGVKD. The CDR3 here is CAISESGGSTDTQYF. For the CDR3, the DNA is TGTGCCATCAGTGAGTCCGGGGGAAGCACAGATACGCAGTATTTT.

This sequence joins TRBV10-3 and TRBJ2-1; TRBD1 matches 7 bases. J lost 0 bases, V lost 8 bases, and 1 base had no gene match. Germline lookup yields CDR1 ENHRY and CDR2 SYGVKD. This CDR3 has 13 residues. The CDR3 region has the DNA TGTGCCATCGGGGACAGCTCCTACAATGAGCAGTTCTTC. The encoded protein is CAIGDSSYNEQFF.

The V and J genes are TRBV6-6 and TRBJ2-5; D possibly corresponds to TRBD2 (6 bases). Germline V gene data show CDR1 as MNHNY and CDR2 as SVGAGI (reference sequence). The V and J ends lost 6 bases and 4 bases respectively, with 12 bases between them. The CDR3 totals 13 residues. The CDR3, as DNA: TGTGCCAGCAGAGGAGGGACCCCAGAGACCCAGTACTTC. The encoded protein is CASRGGTPETQYF.

This clone was picked up one time. This sequence joins TRBV7-9 and TRBJ2-1, with 11 bases matching TRBD1. This CDR3 is built from 14 residues. Looked up from germline, CDR1 is SEHNR and CDR2 is FQNEAQ (reference sequence). With V trimmed by 4 bases and J by 7 bases, 3 bases remained unmatched. The CDR3 here is CASSWGQGGNEQFF. DNA of the CDR3: TGTGCCAGCAGCTGGGGACAGGGGGGGAATGAGCAGTTCTTC.

This clone was observed a handful of times. This chain joins TRBV12-5 and TRBJ1-5; no clear D. The V end was cut by 1 base, the J end by 4 bases, with 5 bases between. The length of the CDR3 is 13 residues. The germline V gene has CDR1 LGHNT and CDR2 FRNRAP. The CDR3 reads CASGLGANQPQHF. The CDR3 DNA follows: TGTGCTAGTGGTTTGGGAGCTAATCAGCCCCAGCATTTT.

J is TRBJ2-7 and V is TRBV7-9; 8 bases fit TRBD2. V lost 1 base, J lost 3 bases, and 5 bases stayed unmatched. The germline gives CDR1 SEHNR, CDR2 FQNEAQ (reference sequence). The CDR3 extends over 15 amino acids. CDR3 in DNA: TGTGCCAGCAGCTTAGAAGCGGGAGCACTCTACGAGCAGTACTTC. It encodes CASSLEAGALYEQYF.

CDR3 region: CASSNTGTYEQYF. In DNA form, the CDR3 reads TGCGCCAGCAGCAATACAGGGACCTACGAGCAGTACTTC. The V gene is TRBV5-1, the J gene TRBJ2-7, with D tentatively TRBD1 (6 bases). Trimming removed 4 bases at V and 2 bases at J, with 10 bases between. The CDR3 loop spans 13 amino acids. Germline V gives CDR1 SGHRS, CDR2 YFSETQ.

This chain joins TRBV5-4 and TRBJ2-5, with 8 bases aligning to TRBD1. Germline assignment: CDR1 SGHNT and CDR2 YYREEE (reference sequence). The CDR3 runs to 14 residues. V lost 3 bases to trimming and J lost 5 bases; unmatched junction nucleotides: 6. DNA for the CDR3: TGTGCCAGCAGCTCTGGACAGGGTGGGGAGACCCAGTACTTC. Translating gives CASSSGQGGETQYF.

V gene TRBV11-1 combines with J gene TRBJ2-7; the D is unclear. Deletions cut 2 bases from V and 3 bases from J, with 5 bases between. Germline CDR1 and CDR2: SGHAT and FQDESV (reference sequence). This CDR3 spans 12 amino acids. CDR3 nucleotide sequence: TGTGCCAGCAGCTTAAACGGCTACGAGCAGTACTTC. This encodes CASSLNGYEQYF.

The chain combines TRBV7-6 with TRBJ2-7; D gene uncertain. Trimming pared 2 bases from V and 0 bases from J, leaving 8 bases between. CDR1 is SGHVS and CDR2 is FNYEAQ in the germline V gene. The CDR3 length is 14 residues. Here the CDR3 DNA reads TGTGCCAGCAGCTTACAGATCAACTCCTACGAGCAGTACTTC. This translates into CASSLQINSYEQYF.

V and J are TRBV18 and TRBJ2-1, with D hard to call. Germline loops: CDR1 KGHSH, CDR2 LQKENI. V was clipped by 1 base and J by 12 bases, with 16 bases between them. The CDR3 consists of 14 residues. The CDR3 region is CASSPRIATVGQFF. CDR3 nucleotide sequence: TGTGCCAGCTCACCACGAATAGCTACAGTTGGGCAGTTCTTC. Full variable domain (rest looked up from reference TRBV18 and TRBJ2-1): NAGVMQNPRHLVRRRGQEARLRCSPMKGHSHVYWYRQLPEEGLKFMVYLQKENIIDESGMPKERFSAEFPKEGPSILRIQQVVRGDSAAYFCASSPRIATVGQFFGPGTRLTVL.

The chain couples TRBV6-5 to TRBJ1-2; D not certain. CDR1 and CDR2 (germline): MNHEY, SVGAGI. This CDR3 is built from 13 residues. V dropped 2 bases and J dropped 2 bases, with 6 bases sitting between them. The CDR3 loop is CASSYGQNYGYTF. The CDR3 region has the DNA TGTGCCAGCAGTTACGGGCAGAACTATGGCTACACCTTC.

This rearrangement joins TRBV27 to TRBJ2-7, with 7 bases matching TRBD2. The ends lost 2 bases at V and 3 bases at J; junction bases unmatched: 7. This CDR3 has 15 residues. CDR1 and CDR2 (germline): MNHEY, SMNVEV (reference sequence). Here the CDR3 reads CASSLRAGVNYEQYF. For the CDR3, the DNA is TGTGCCAGCAGTTTACGGGCGGGAGTCAACTACGAGCAGTACTTC.

The chain is built from TRBV7-6 and TRBJ1-1; D ambiguous. The CDR3 contains 14 residues. The V end was cut by 2 bases, the J end by 2 bases, with 9 bases between. The V gene's germline CDR1 is SGHVS and CDR2 FNYEAQ. Here the CDR3 reads CASSLNSFNTEAFF. For the CDR3, the DNA is TGTGCCAGCAGCTTAAACTCATTCAACACTGAAGCTTTCTTT.

The chain carries TRBV15 and TRBJ2-7; no firm D call. The CDR3 covers 15 residues. Germline values: CDR1 LNHNV, CDR2 YYDKDF (reference sequence). Trimming shortened V by 0 bases and J by 0 bases, and 9 bases separated the two germline ends. The chain's CDR3 is CATSRDGFSSYEQYF. The DNA of the CDR3 is TGTGCCACCAGCAGAGATGGCTTTTCCTCCTACGAGCAGTACTTC.

The chain is built from TRBV6-1 and TRBJ1-2; 9 positions agree with TRBD1. Germline V lookup: CDR1 MNHNS, CDR2 SASEGT. The trim removed 6 bases at V and 2 bases at J, leaving 1 base unmatched. CDR3 size: 13 residues. The CDR3 coding sequence is TGTGCCAGCAGGGGGACAGGGAACTATGGCTACACCTTC. This sequence encodes CASRGTGNYGYTF.

The V gene is TRBV6-1, the J gene TRBJ2-7, with 7 bases aligning to TRBD1. After removal of 3 bases from V and 13 bases from J, the junction contained 12 bases not matched to a gene. From germline, CDR1 is MNHNS and CDR2 SASEGT. CDR3 length: 13 residues. The CDR3 DNA reads as TGTGCCAGCAGTGATAGGGACAGCCCCTTAATTTACTTC. It codes for CASSDRDSPLIYF.

This chain links TRBV7-8 with TRBJ2-7; D is perhaps TRBD1 or TRBD2 (6 bases each). V dropped 6 bases and J dropped 7 bases, with 25 bases sitting between them. Per the germline V gene, CDR1 is SGHVS and CDR2 is FQNEAQ. The CDR3 covers 16 residues. CDR3 DNA sequence: TGTGCCAGCAGTTTCCTAAGGGGGGCACCCCTAGGAGAGCAGTACTTC. This translates into CASSFLRGAPLGEQYF.

The chain recombines TRBV19 with TRBJ1-5; D is unresolved. CDR1 LNHDA and CDR2 SQIVND come from the germline V gene (reference sequence). V lost 6 bases, J lost 0 bases, and 9 bases lay in between. The CDR3 is 14 amino acids. The CDR3 reads CASRRTGSNQPQHF. The CDR3 nucleotides are TGTGCCAGTAGAAGGACCGGTAGCAATCAGCCCCAGCATTTT.

The gene calls are TRBV19 and TRBJ2-3, with 14 bases that match TRBD2. The CDR3 covers 17 residues. Germline V CDR1 and CDR2: LNHDA, SQIVND (reference sequence). J gave up 4 bases and V 3 bases, and 6 bases lay outside the gene matches. The CDR3 loop reads CASSIGTSGSRADTQYF. For the CDR3, the DNA is TGTGCCAGTAGTATCGGGACTAGCGGGAGTAGAGCAGATACGCAGTATTTT.

This chain connects TRBV25-1 to TRBJ1-2; the D is unclear. The length of the CDR3 is 11 residues. Trimming took 3 bases from V and 3 from J, leaving 2 bases between them. Germline CDR1 MGHDK, CDR2 SYGVNS. The CDR3 DNA follows: TGTGCCAGCAGTGACTACTATGGCTACACCTTC. Amino acids: CASSDYYGYTF.

The rearrangement uses TRBV5-6 and TRBJ1-5, with 7 bases matching TRBD1. Germline CDR1 SGHDT, CDR2 YYEEEE. The CDR3 contains 15 residues. V lost 4 bases to trimming and J lost 6 bases; unmatched junction nucleotides: 10. The CDR3 protein is CASSTGEGVFQPQHF. CDR3 DNA: TGTGCCAGCAGCACAGGGGAAGGAGTGTTTCAGCCCCAGCATTTT.

The rearrangement joins TRBV10-3 to TRBJ1-1; D is undetermined. Germline-derived CDR1 and CDR2 are ENHRY and SYGVKD. CDR3 length: 12 amino acids. V was pared by 0 bases and J by 10 bases, with 9 bases between. The CDR3: CAISESATAAFF. DNA for the CDR3: TGTGCCATCAGTGAGTCCGCGACCGCAGCTTTCTTT.

This chain links TRBV7-2 with TRBJ2-1; TRBD1 aligns across 11 bases. Germline assignment: CDR1 SGHTA and CDR2 FQGNSA. Trimming took 7 bases from V and 8 from J; bases not matched to a gene: 10. The CDR3 totals 15 residues. DNA for the CDR3: TGTGCCAGCAACCTCCTGGGACAGGGGGAGGATGAGCAGTTCTTC. This translates into CASNLLGQGEDEQFF. Full variable domain (outside the CDR3, taken from reference TRBV7-2 and TRBJ2-1): GAGVSQSPSNKVTEKGKDVELRCDPISGHTALYWYRQSLGQGLEFLIYFQGNSAPDKSGLPSDRFSAERTGGSVSTLTIQRTQQEDSAVYLCASNLLGQGEDEQFFGPGTRLTVL.

The J gene is TRBJ1-1, the V gene TRBV5-1; possibly TRBD1 for D (5 bases). V shed 3 bases and J shed 7 bases, with 16 bases lying between them. Per germline, CDR1 SGHRS and CDR2 YFSETQ. The CDR3 is 14 residues long. CDR3 residues: CASSSGPPGSEAFF. CDR3 nucleotides: TGCGCCAGCAGCTCGGGGCCTCCGGGTAGTGAAGCTTTCTTT.